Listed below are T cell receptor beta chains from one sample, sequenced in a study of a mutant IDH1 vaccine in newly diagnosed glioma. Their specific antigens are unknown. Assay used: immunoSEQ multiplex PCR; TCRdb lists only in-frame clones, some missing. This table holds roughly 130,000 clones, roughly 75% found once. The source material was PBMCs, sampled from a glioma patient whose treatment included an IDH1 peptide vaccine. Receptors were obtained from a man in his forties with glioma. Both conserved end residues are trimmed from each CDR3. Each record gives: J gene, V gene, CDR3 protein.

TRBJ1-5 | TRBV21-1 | ASSNAQISYRGGNQPQH
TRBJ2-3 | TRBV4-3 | ASSQALRADTQY
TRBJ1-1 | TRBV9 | ASSVVPGKVEAF
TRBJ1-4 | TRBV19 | ASSIVHSPSNEKLF
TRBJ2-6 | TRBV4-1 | ASSQGRARPLVGANVLT
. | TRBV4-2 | ASSQGGGSYEQY
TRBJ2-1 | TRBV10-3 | AISEVPPESSYNEQF
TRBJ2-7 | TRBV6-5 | ASSYSSRYEQY
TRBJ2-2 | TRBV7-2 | ASSYGLAGGTGELF
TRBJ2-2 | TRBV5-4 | ASSLAETGTTGELF
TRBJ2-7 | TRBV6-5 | ASRTSGQGPYEQY
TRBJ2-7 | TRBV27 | ASSFNRDSYEQY
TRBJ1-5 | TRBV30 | AWRQGAGQPQH
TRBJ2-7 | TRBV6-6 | ASSFSGRSYEQY
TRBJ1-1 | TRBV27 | ASSNAGDEAF
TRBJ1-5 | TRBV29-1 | SATTGGSDQPQH
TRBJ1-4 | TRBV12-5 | ASGSTGGRNEKLF
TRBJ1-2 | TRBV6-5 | ASSYAFTAYGYT
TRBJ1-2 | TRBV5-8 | ASSLWGNRGNEKSYGYT
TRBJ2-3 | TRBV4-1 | ASSQDHGPTDTQY
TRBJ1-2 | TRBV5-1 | ASSPHPGLNYGYT
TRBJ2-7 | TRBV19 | ASSLAENYEQY
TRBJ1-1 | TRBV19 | ASSSWPGLERDTEAF
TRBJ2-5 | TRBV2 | ASSGNRVETQY
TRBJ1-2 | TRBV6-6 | ASSYSKGGDGYT
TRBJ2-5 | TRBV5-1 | ASSRYGTGGSYETQY
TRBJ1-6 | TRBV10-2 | ASSYRLSSYNSPLH
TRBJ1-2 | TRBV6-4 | ASSDSQGGGYT
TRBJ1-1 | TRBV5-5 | ASSLGGQGIAEAF
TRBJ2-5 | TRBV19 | ASSPGLAEQETQY
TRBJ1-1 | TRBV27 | ASSYGMNTEAF
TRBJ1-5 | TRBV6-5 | ASSPGGGLQPQH
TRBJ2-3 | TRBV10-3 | AISERGPTDTQY
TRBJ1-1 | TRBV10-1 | ASSFPGQNTEAF
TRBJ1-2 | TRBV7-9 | ASSLGTGGAYGYT
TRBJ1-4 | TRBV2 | ASRGPRSGKLF
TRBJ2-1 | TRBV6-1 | ASKGTSGVYNEQF
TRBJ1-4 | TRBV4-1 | ASSVNTEKLF
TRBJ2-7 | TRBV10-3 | AISDPTGAPYEQY
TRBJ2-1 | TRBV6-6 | ASSYPKGEQF
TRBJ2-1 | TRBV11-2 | ASSLVPGGLNEQF
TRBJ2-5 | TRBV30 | AWSVYRPGAFIQSEETQY
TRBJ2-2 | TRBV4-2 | ASSQELEAGRIGTGELF
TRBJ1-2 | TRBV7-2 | ASSSAAVNYGYT
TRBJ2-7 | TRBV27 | ASSLGAGGAYEQY
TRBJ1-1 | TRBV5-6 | ASSLSGFGNTEAF
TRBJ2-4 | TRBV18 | ASSPQAGAKNIQY
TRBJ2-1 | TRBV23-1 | ASSHPTAWNEQF